These T cell receptor beta chains were read from a single sample in a study of kidney transplant recipient with SARS-CoV-2 infection. TCRdb re-derived calls from the reads in MiXCR, one entry per CDR3 protein. The sample shows about 240,000 distinct CDR3 sequences, 29% of them seen only once. Sequences were derived from a blood sample, sampled at baseline and on day 111 from a kidney transplant recipient. These receptor sequences come from a male patient aged 25 to 39 who had COVID-19 and was a kidney transplant recipient. Some T cells may have come from the graft donor. CDR3s include the opening cysteine and the closing phenylalanine or tryptophan. The D gene is left open where the match is weak. The listing skips clone size in some rows; elsewhere it reads once, few, many or a size class.

clone size,J gene,D gene,V gene,CDR3 protein,CDR3 DNA
many,TRBJ2-1,TRBD1,TRBV28,CASSLGQGAGNEQFF,TGTGCCAGCAGTCTCGGCCAGGGGGCAGGGAATGAGCAGTTCTTC
many,TRBJ1-3,-,TRBV28,CASRTLTGMKGNTIYF,TGTGCCAGCAGGACATTAACAGGGATGAAAGGAAACACCATATATTTT
many,TRBJ1-6,-,TRBV27,CASSLYAVGNNSPLHF,TGTGCCAGCAGTTTATATGCGGTCGGGAATAATTCACCCCTCCACTTT
few,TRBJ2-3,-,TRBV5-1,CASKRAGGNTDTQYF,TGCGCCAGCAAGCGCGCGGGTGGAAACACAGATACGCAGTATTTT
once,TRBJ2-7,-,TRBV20-1,CSARDRQVAYEQYF,TGCAGTGCTAGAGATCGTCAAGTAGCTTACGAGCAGTACTTC
-,TRBJ1-2,-,TRBV6-2/TRBV6-3,CASSTVICIGKTYGYTF,TGTGCCAGCAGTACTGTAATCTGCATCGGAAAGACCTATGGCTACACCTTC
-,TRBJ2-1,-,TRBV20-1,CSARASRGPYNEQFF,TGCAGTGCTAGAGCTTCACGGGGTCCCTACAATGAGCAGTTCTTC
many,TRBJ2-7,TRBD2,TRBV5-4,CASSGRGGPRDEQYF,TGTGCCAGCAGCGGCCGGGGGGGCCCCCGGGACGAGCAGTACTTC
many,TRBJ2-2,-,TRBV10-1,CASSGGPRANTGELFF,TGCGCCAGCAGTGGTGGCCCGAGAGCGAACACCGGGGAGCTGTTTTTT
-,TRBJ2-3,TRBD2,TRBV20-1,CSTRVGGSSTDTQYF,TGCAGTACTAGAGTAGGCGGGAGCTCCACAGATACGCAGTATTTT
-,TRBJ2-1,TRBD1,TRBV4-1,CTSSRGQVVNEQFF,TGCACCAGCAGCCGCGGACAGGTGGTTAATGAGCAGTTCTTT
many,TRBJ1-2,-,TRBV5-3,CARPGQVVRKTYGYTF,TGTGCCAGACCTGGTCAAGTGGTGAGAAAGACCTATGGCTACACCTTC
many,TRBJ2-1,-,TRBV5-1,CASSRSFYEQFF,TGCGCCAGCAGCCGGAGCTTTTATGAGCAGTTCTTC
few,TRBJ1-2,-,TRBV5-8,CASRNTHPRKTYGYTF,TGTGCCAGCCGGAACACTCATCCACGAAAGACCTATGGCTACACCTTC
many,TRBJ1-2,TRBD1,TRBV7-6,CASSPTGVGYGYTF,TGTGCCAGCAGCCCGACAGGGGTTGGGTATGGCTACACCTTC
many,TRBJ1-1,-,TRBV24-1,CATSMGGTEAFF,TGTGCCACCAGTATGGGGGGCACTGAAGCTTTCTTT
-,TRBJ2-1,-,TRBV20-1,CSGSPHNEQFF,TGCAGTGGCTCTCCGCACAATGAGCAGTTCTTC
many,TRBJ2-7,-,TRBV4-2,CASSQDPHGTYEQYF,TGTGCCAGCAGCCAAGATCCACACGGGACCTACGAGCAGTACTTC
-,TRBJ2-1,TRBD2,TRBV20-1,CSARPYTGTSGGLYNEQFF,TGCAGTGCTAGACCTTACACCGGGACTAGCGGGGGGCTCTACAATGAGCAGTTCTTC
-,TRBJ2-3,-,TRBV7-2,CASSLGSTHDTQYF,TGTGCCAGCAGCTTAGGGTCGACACATGATACGCAGTATTTT
many,TRBJ1-4,-,TRBV13,CASSLGPRRTLQGEKLFF,TGTGCCAGCAGCTTAGGCCCCCGGAGGACACTCCAGGGGGAAAAACTGTTTTTT
many,TRBJ1-5,TRBD1,TRBV6-2/TRBV6-3,CASSRQGTQPQHF,TGTGCCAGCAGTCGACAGGGAACTCAGCCCCAGCATTTT
once,TRBJ1-2,-,TRBV5-4,CASWIIVPGKTYGYTF,TGTGCCAGCTGGATAATCGTACCAGGAAAGACCTATGGCTACACCTTC
many,TRBJ1-2,-,TRBV5-1,CASDCKSVRKTYGYTF,TGCGCCAGCGATTGCAAATCGGTTCGAAAGACCTATGGCTACACCTTC
-,TRBJ1-2,-,TRBV24-1,CATSPQLSTRRTYGYTF,TGTGCCACCAGTCCACAACTTAGTACCAGGAGGACCTATGGCTACACCTTC
many,TRBJ1-2,-,TRBV24-1,CATSYIYSTRKTYGYTF,TGTGCCACCAGTTATATATATAGTACCAGAAAGACCTATGGCTACACCTTC
many,TRBJ2-7,TRBD2,TRBV3-1,CASRQEGTSGRAYEQYF,TGTGCCAGCAGGCAGGAAGGGACTAGCGGGAGGGCGTACGAGCAGTACTTC
few,TRBJ2-2,-,TRBV15,CATSRDPQGFRNTGELFF,TGTGCCACCAGCAGAGACCCCCAGGGTTTTCGGAACACCGGGGAGCTGTTTTTT
many,TRBJ1-1,-,TRBV30,CAWVDILNTEAFF,TGTGCCTGGGTAGACATATTGAACACTGAAGCTTTCTTT